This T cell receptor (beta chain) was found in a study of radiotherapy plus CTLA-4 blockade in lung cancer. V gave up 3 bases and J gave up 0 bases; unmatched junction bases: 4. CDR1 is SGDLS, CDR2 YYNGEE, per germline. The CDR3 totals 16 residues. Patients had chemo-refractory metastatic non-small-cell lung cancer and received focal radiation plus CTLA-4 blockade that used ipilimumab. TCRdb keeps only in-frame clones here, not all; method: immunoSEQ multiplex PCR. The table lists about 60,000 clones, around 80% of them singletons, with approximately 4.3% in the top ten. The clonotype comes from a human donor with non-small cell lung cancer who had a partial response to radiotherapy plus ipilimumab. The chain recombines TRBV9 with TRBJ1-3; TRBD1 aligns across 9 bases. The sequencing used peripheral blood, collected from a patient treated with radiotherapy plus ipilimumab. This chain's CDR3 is CASSAGQGISGNTIYF. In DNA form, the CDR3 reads TGTGCCAGCAGCGCAGGACAGGGGATCTCTGGAAACACCATATATTTT.